This is a list of T cell receptor beta chains from one sample in a study of shared clonotypes between healthy human individuals. The method was immunoSEQ multiplex PCR; TCRdb's version includes in-frame clones alone and lacks a portion of them. The sample carries about 600,000 clones, around three quarters recorded once. The sequencing sample was made of PBMCs. The source is a woman in her thirties or forties in good health. Some clones in this sample may be carry-over from other donors' samples. The CDR3 runs from the conserved cysteine through the conserved F or W. A D gene is named only where the DNA matches it firmly. Clone size is shown for a subset of rows, as once, few, many or a class of expanded clone.

TRBD1 TRBJ2-3 - TRBV28 TGTGCCAGCACCTCTCTCCCGGACAGGAGCACAGATACGCAGTATTTT CASTSLPDRSTDTQYF
- TRBJ1-1 few TRBV2 TGTGCCAGCAGTGAAGTCTACAGGGTTGACACTGAAGCTTTCTTT CASSEVYRVDTEAFF
TRBD2 TRBJ2-5 - TRBV4-1 TGCGCCAGCAGCCAAGATCGGGCGGGAGGGCCTGGAGAGACCCAGTACTTC CASSQDRAGGPGETQYF
- TRBJ2-2 - TRBV30 TGTGCCTGGAGTCCCCAGGGCGCGGAAACCGGGGAGCTGTTTTTT CAWSPQGAETGELFF
- TRBJ2-5 - TRBV15 TGTGCCACCAGCAGAGATGGAGCTTACCAAGAGACCCAGTACTTC CATSRDGAYQETQYF
TRBD2 TRBJ2-2 once TRBV6-5 TGTGCCAGCAGTTACAGACTAGCGGGAAACACCGGGGAGCTGTTTTTT CASSYRLAGNTGELFF
- TRBJ2-7 - TRBV29-1 TGCAGCGTTTTCTCTCAGGTGTTCGAGCAGTACTTC CSVFSQVFEQYF
- TRBJ2-7 - TRBV4-3 TGCGCCAGCAGCCACTCCGCCGGGGGCAATGAGCAGTACTTC CASSHSAGGNEQYF
TRBD2 TRBJ2-7 - TRBV5-4 TGTGCCAGCAGCTTTGGGGCGGGAGCCTACGAGCAGTACTTC CASSFGAGAYEQYF
TRBD1 TRBJ2-7 - TRBV28 TGTGCCAGCAGTTTATACTTTCGACAGGGTCGATCCTACGAGCAGTACTTC CASSLYFRQGRSYEQYF
- TRBJ2-5 - TRBV5-5 TGTGCCAGCAGCTTAGAGGGTCTCGAGACCCAGTACTTC CASSLEGLETQYF
TRBD2 TRBJ2-3 - TRBV5-1 TGCGCCAGCAGCTCGCCGACTAGCGGGAGATCCTCGGATACGCAGTATTTT CASSSPTSGRSSDTQYF
TRBD1 TRBJ1-2 - TRBV28 TGTGCCAGCAGTTTATTGGCAGGGGGTGGCTACACCTTC CASSLLAGGGYTF
- TRBJ1-1 - TRBV7-2 TGTGCCAGCAGCCCCCACAGGAGGGGTGAAGCTTTCTTT CASSPHRRGEAFF
- TRBJ2-7 - TRBV2 TGTGCCAGCACCTCCCTGGGGGCGTCGGACGAGCAGTACTTC CASTSLGASDEQYF
- TRBJ2-1 - TRBV6-5 TGTGCCAGCAGGGAGGCTAGCGAATACAATGAGCAGTTCTTC CASREASEYNEQFF
TRBD2 TRBJ2-3 once TRBV9 TGTGCCAGCAGCCTTGGGACTAGCGGAGCCGGGACAGATACGCAGTATTTT CASSLGTSGAGTDTQYF
- TRBJ1-6 - TRBV11-2 TGTGCCAGCAGCCAAAATTCACCCCTCCACTTT CASSQNSPLHF
- TRBJ1-3 - TRBV7-2 TGTGCCAGCAGCTTAGAGGGGAGTTGGTCTGGAAACACCATATATTTT CASSLEGSWSGNTIYF
TRBD1 TRBJ2-7 - TRBV7-2 TGTGCCAGCAGCTTATACTCGGGACAGAGGACCTACGAGCAGTACTTC CASSLYSGQRTYEQYF
TRBD1 TRBJ1-5 - TRBV10-1 TGCGCCAGCAGTGGGACAGGTTATGGTCAGCCCCAGCATTTT CASSGTGYGQPQHF
- TRBJ2-2 - TRBV19 TGTGCCAGTAGTACCCCGGGACACGTGAACACCGGGGAGCTGTTTTTT CASSTPGHVNTGELFF
- TRBJ2-4 - TRBV19 TGTGCCAGTAGCCAAGAATTAAACATTCAGTACTTC CASSQELNIQYF
- TRBJ1-2 - TRBV5-1 TGCGCCAGCAGCAAGGACGTAGCTAACTATGGCTACACCTTC CASSKDVANYGYTF
- TRBJ2-3 once TRBV7-9 TGTGCCAGCAGCTTTGGCCCGACTACGGGGACAGATACGCAGTATTTT CASSFGPTTGTDTQYF
- TRBJ1-2 - TRBV7-9 TGTGCCAGCAGCTCTCCCAACTATGGCTACACCTTC CASSSPNYGYTF
- TRBJ2-7 - TRBV10-2 TGCGCCAGCAGTGAGTTTAACTACGAGCAGTACTTC CASSEFNYEQYF
TRBD2 TRBJ2-1 - TRBV10-3 TGTGCCATCAGTGAGGTCCAGCGGGGGGACAATGAGCAGTTCTTC CAISEVQRGDNEQFF
TRBD1 TRBJ2-7 - TRBV6-1 TGTGCCAGCAGGGACAGGCTAGGAGAGCAGTACTTC CASRDRLGEQYF
- TRBJ1-1 - TRBV2 TGTGCCAGCAGGGGGGAGGGGAACACTGAAGCTTTCTTT CASRGEGNTEAFF
- TRBJ1-4 - TRBV18 TGTGCCAGCTCACCTCGAGTGAATGAAAAACTGTTTTTT CASSPRVNEKLFF
- TRBJ1-4 - TRBV6-5 TGTGCCAGCAGTTACGGCCGAGGCGGGGATGAAAAACTGTTTTTT CASSYGRGGDEKLFF
- TRBJ2-2 - TRBV6-1 TGTGCCAGCAGTGGGCGGGGCACCGGGGAGCTGTTTTTT CASSGRGTGELFF
TRBD2 TRBJ2-5 - TRBV27 TGTGCCAGCAGTTTAAGCCTAGCGGGAGGGCCATCCCAAGAGACCCAGTACTTC CASSLSLAGGPSQETQYF
- TRBJ2-1 - TRBV19 TGTGCCACCACTGGGATCCGCTACAATGAGCAGTTCTTC CATTGIRYNEQFF
TRBD1 TRBJ2-6 - TRBV18 TGTGCCAGCTCACCGGGACAGATCTCTGGGGCCAACGTCCTGACTTTC CASSPGQISGANVLTF
- TRBJ1-2 many TRBV2 TGTGCCAGCAGGTTCGACAGCCTCTATGGCTACACCTTC CASRFDSLYGYTF
TRBD2 TRBJ2-1 - TRBV11-2 TGTGCCAGCAGCCCCCGGGAGGGCTTTCACAATGAGCAGTTCTTC CASSPREGFHNEQFF
- TRBJ2-3 - TRBV10-3 TGTGCCATCAGTGAGTCAACAGTCGCAGATACGCAGTATTTT CAISESTVADTQYF